A single sample gave rise to the 27 T cell receptor beta chains below, sequenced in a study of low-dose radiotherapy and immunotherapy resistance in tumors. Time point indicated: before trial treatment. Gene-specific TRAV and TRBV primers were used for first-strand cDNA, covering alpha and beta chains. The TCRs were subjected to amplification over approximately 20 PCR cycles employing a constant-region primer in conjunction with a V-primer adapter. TCRdb used MiXCR to reprocess the reads, holding one entry per CDR3 protein. The table shows about 60,000 distinct CDR3 sequences, with 20% to 25% occurring only once. The sequencing here drew on PBMCs, taken before treatment. These TCRs come from a male donor with prostate cancer.

The V and J genes are TRBV20-1 and TRBJ2-5; 13 nucleotides match TRBD2. V lost 1 base and J lost 4; bases outside the gene matches: 12. The CDR3 runs to 18 residues. Per the germline V gene, CDR1 is DFQATT and CDR2 is SNEGSKA (reference sequence). DNA for the CDR3: TGCAGTGCTAGAGTCAGAGGGACTCGACTAGCGGGGGGAGAGACCCAGTACTTC. Protein product: CSARVRGTRLAGGETQYF.

This clonotype was detected ten times or more. V usage is TRBV7-8 and J usage is TRBJ2-1; TRBD2 is a possible D gene (6 bases). The CDR3 spans 16 residues. V shed 3 bases and J shed 9 bases, with 21 bases lying between them. Germline V gene sequence: CDR1 SGHVS, CDR2 FQNEAQ. As DNA, the CDR3 is TGTGCCAGCAGCTTTCGATCGCAAACGGGAGCAGCTGAGCAGTTCTTC. Translated: CASSFRSQTGAAEQFF.

V gene TRBV5-8 combines with J gene TRBJ1-3; D is undetermined. Deletions cut 2 bases from V and 8 bases from J, with 8 bases between. CDR3 length: 12 residues. Germline loops: CDR1 SGHTS, CDR2 YDEGEE. Written as DNA, the CDR3 is TGTGCCAGCAGCTTAGATGGGTACACCATATATTTT. Encoded protein: CASSLDGYTIYF.

At least ten counts were recorded for this clonotype. V gene TRBV9 combines with J gene TRBJ1-3, with a possible D match to TRBD1 (5 bases). Trimming shortened V by 6 bases and J by 4 bases, and 17 bases separated the two germline ends. The CDR3 is made up of 15 amino acids. Germline assignment: CDR1 SGDLS and CDR2 YYNGEE. The CDR3 sequence: CASTAGTAEGNTIYF. Written as DNA, the CDR3 is TGTGCCAGCACCGCGGGGACCGCGGAAGGAAACACCATATATTTT.

The CDR3 protein is CASSEMGEAYNEQFF. Here the CDR3 DNA reads TGTGCCAGCAGTGAAATGGGGGAGGCTTACAATGAGCAGTTCTTC. V is TRBV6-2 or TRBV6-3 and J is TRBJ2-1; D is possibly TRBD2 (6 bases). There are 15 residues in the CDR3. Germline CDR1 and CDR2: MNHEY and SVGEGT. Trimming removed 5 bases at V and 4 bases at J, with 15 bases between.

This clonotype was observed at least ten times. The rearrangement links TRBV18 to TRBJ2-5; D gene unclear. The CDR3 has 12 amino acids. The ends were cut back, 3 bases at V and 2 bases at J, with 4 bases in the middle. Germline-derived CDR1 and CDR2 are KGHSH and LQKENI. CDR3 coding DNA: TGTGCCAGCTCACCGAATCAAGAGACCCAGTACTTC. It translates to CASSPNQETQYF.

This clonotype was seen many times. The chain uses TRBV28 and TRBJ1-4; 9 positions match TRBD1. Trimming removed 7 bases from V and 8 bases from J; junction bases left unmatched: 11. Looked up from germline, CDR1 is MDHEN and CDR2 is SYDVKM. The CDR3 spans 15 residues. CDR3 amino acids: CASIPGGTGLEKLFF. The CDR3 DNA follows: TGTGCCAGCATCCCGGGTGGGACAGGGCTCGAAAAACTGTTTTTT.

This clonotype was observed many times. This chain uses TRBV3-1 with TRBJ1-1; 11 bases map to TRBD1. Germline V gene lookup returns CDR1 LGHDT and CDR2 YNNKEL (reference sequence). The V gene end was trimmed by 2 bases and the J gene end by 1 base; junction bases not matched to a gene: 24. The CDR3 runs 23 residues. Here the CDR3 DNA reads TGTGCCAGCAGCCAATCTTGGTTAGCGGGACAGGGGGGGATAAGCGGACGGAACACTGAAGCTTTCTTT. Translation: CASSQSWLAGQGGISGRNTEAFF.

This clonotype was seen ten or more times. The rearrangement joins TRBV28 to TRBJ2-7; 7 bases are shared with TRBD1. This CDR3 is built from 12 residues. Germline CDR1 MDHEN, CDR2 SYDVKM. V was pared by 6 bases and J by 6 bases, with 5 bases of the junction left unmatched. In DNA form, the CDR3 reads TGTGCCAGCAGCCCTGACAGGGCCGAGCAGTACTTC. Amino acid sequence: CASSPDRAEQYF.

In its sample, this clonotype was seen many times. V is TRBV24-1 and J is TRBJ2-2; maybe TRBD1 (6 bases). The germline CDR1 and CDR2 sequences are KGHDR and SFDVKD. The ends were cut back, 3 bases at V and 0 bases at J, with 16 bases in the middle. The CDR3 has 18 amino acids. CDR3 nucleotides: TGTGCCACCAGTGATCACAGGGAGATTCTGGCGAACACCGGGGAGCTGTTTTTT. It yields the protein CATSDHREILANTGELFF.

The table lists this clonotype with many counts. This chain uses TRBV5-4 with TRBJ1-1; TRBD1 might be the D (5 bases). Germline V gene lookup returns CDR1 SGHNT and CDR2 YYREEE (reference sequence). Trimming cost V 0 bases and J 12 bases, with 12 bases left between them. CDR3 length equals 12 residues. Here the CDR3 reads CASSLGGPVTFF. The CDR3 DNA reads as TGTGCCAGCAGCTTGGGGGGCCCGGTGACTTTCTTT. Supplemented by reference TRBV5-4 and TRBJ1-1, the full variable domain reads ETGVTQSPTHLIKTRGQQVTLRCSSQSGHNTVSWYQQALGQGPQFIFQYYREEENGRGNFPPRFSGLQFPNYSSELNVNALELDDSALYLCASSLGGPVTFFGQGTRLTVV.

This clonotype was detected ten times or more. This sequence joins TRBV11-2 and TRBJ2-3; D gene uncertain. Per germline, CDR1 SGHAT and CDR2 FQNNGV. The V gene lost 4 bases and the J gene lost 0 bases, with 8 bases spanning the gap. This CDR3 has 14 residues. The CDR3 DNA follows: TGTGCCAGCAGCTCCATCCCCAGCACAGATACGCAGTATTTT. Translating it yields CASSSIPSTDTQYF.

This clonotype was recorded many times. The chain is built from TRBV6-5 and TRBJ1-1, with unresolved D. Germline assignment: CDR1 MNHEY and CDR2 SVGAGI. V was cut by 6 bases and J by 0 bases, with 11 bases left in between. The length of the CDR3 is 14 residues. The CDR3: CASSPPAVNTEAFF. In DNA form, the CDR3 reads TGTGCCAGCAGCCCCCCCGCGGTGAACACTGAAGCTTTCTTT.

This clonotype was picked up many times. At one end the junction does not follow the germline gene, possibly because of a read error. V gene TRBV20-1 combines with J gene TRBJ2-7, with 8 bases fitting TRBD2. This CDR3 comprises 15 residues. CDR1 is DFQATT, CDR2 SNEGSKA, per germline (reference sequence). The CDR3, as DNA: TGCAGTGCTAGAGGGGCTAGCGGGCTCTCCAACGAGCAGTACTTC. As protein: CSARGASGLSNEQYF.

Many counts were recorded for this clonotype. The rearrangement links TRBV5-1 to TRBJ1-1, with TRBD1 matching 10 bases. This CDR3 contains 15 residues. Germline values: CDR1 SGHRS, CDR2 YFSETQ. V lost 4 bases to trimming and J lost 0 bases; unmatched junction nucleotides: 3. The CDR3 spells CASSAGTGVNTEAFF. The CDR3 bases are TGCGCCAGCAGCGCCGGGACAGGGGTGAACACTGAAGCTTTCTTT. Filled out from reference TRBV5-1 and TRBJ1-1, the complete variable domain reads KAGVTQTPRYLIKTRGQQVTLSCSPISGHRSVSWYQQTPGQGLQFLFEYFSETQRNKGNFPGRFSGRQFSNSRSEMNVSTLELGDSALYLCASSAGTGVNTEAFFGQGTRLTVV.

This clonotype was picked up many times. This rearrangement joins TRBV3-1 to TRBJ2-1; maybe TRBD2 (6 bases). This CDR3 has 17 amino acids. The V end lost 1 base, the J end lost 4 bases, and 17 bases lay between the germline ends. CDR1 is LGHDT, CDR2 YNNKEL, per germline (reference sequence). CDR3 sequence: CASSQVMGRGNYNEQFF. DNA of the CDR3: TGTGCCAGCAGCCAAGTCATGGGGCGGGGAAATTACAATGAGCAGTTCTTC.

In its sample, this clonotype was seen many times. V gene TRBV6-6 combines with J gene TRBJ1-1; D unclear. Germline V CDR1 and CDR2: MNHNY, SVGAGI (reference sequence). The V end lost 5 bases, the J end lost 1 base, and 5 bases lay between the germline ends. The CDR3 loop spans 12 amino acids. The CDR3 spells CASSRTNTEAFF. In DNA, the CDR3 is TGTGCCAGCAGTCGGACGAACACTGAAGCTTTCTTT.

Ten or more counts support this clonotype. V is TRBV4-2 and J is TRBJ2-1; 9 bases map to TRBD2. V shed 6 bases, J shed 0 bases, and the junction held 3 bases outside the gene matches. This CDR3 contains 15 residues. CDR1 is LGHNA and CDR2 is YNFKEQ in the germline V gene. CDR3 loop: CASRVSGGSYNEQFF. CDR3 nucleotide sequence: TGTGCCAGCAGGGTTAGCGGGGGCTCCTACAATGAGCAGTTCTTC.

This clonotype was recorded many times. The rearrangement uses TRBV5-1 and TRBJ2-7; 9 bases map to TRBD2. With 1 base clipped from V and 1 base from J, the junction kept 12 bases outside the gene matches. This CDR3 is built from 18 residues. CDR1 SGHRS and CDR2 YFSETQ come from the germline V gene. The CDR3 spells CASSLWGSGTSTSYEQYF. In DNA, the CDR3 is TGCGCCAGCAGCTTGTGGGGCTCCGGGACTAGCACTTCCTACGAGCAGTACTTC.

This clonotype was seen at least ten times. Here the CDR3 DNA reads TGTGCCAGCAGCATACTAGCGGTCAATGAGCAGTTCTTC. Its protein is CASSILAVNEQFF. The rearrangement uses TRBV5-4 and TRBJ2-1, with 8 nucleotides matching TRBD2. Trimming cost V 4 bases and J 6 bases; bases outside gene matches: 3. From germline, CDR1 is SGHNT and CDR2 YYREEE (reference sequence). This CDR3 is built from 13 residues.

The sample holds many counts of this clonotype. This chain connects TRBV14 to TRBJ2-2, with D uncertain. V was shortened by 4 bases and J by 2 bases, with 5 bases between the two germline ends. Germline assignment: CDR1 SGHDN and CDR2 FVKESK. The CDR3 extends over 13 amino acids. The CDR3 DNA reads as TGTGCCAGCAGCCGTCTTAACACCGGGGAGCTGTTTTTT. Residues: CASSRLNTGELFF.

This clonotype was observed at least ten times. The V and J genes are TRBV14 and TRBJ1-2; TRBD1 aligns across 7 bases. The CDR3 length is 15 residues. Germline loops: CDR1 SGHDN, CDR2 FVKESK. Unmatched junction bases numbered 10, after V lost 5 bases and J lost 4 bases. DNA of the CDR3: TGTGCCAGCAGCGCCCGACAGGGAGTAGTCTATGGCTACACCTTC. It translates to CASSARQGVVYGYTF.

The rearrangement joins TRBV3-1 to TRBJ2-1; D unclear. V was pared by 0 bases and J by 6 bases, with 3 bases between. Germline V CDR1 and CDR2: LGHDT, YNNKEL (reference sequence). This CDR3 contains 12 residues. CDR3 bases: TGTGCCAGCAGCCAAGAGTTCAATGAGCAGTTCTTC. Residues: CASSQEFNEQFF.

This clonotype was seen at least ten times. CDR3 protein: CASSENRVTGELFF. The CDR3 coding sequence is TGTGCCAGCAGTGAAAACAGGGTCACCGGGGAGCTGTTTTTT. The chain couples TRBV25-1 to TRBJ2-2; TRBD1 is a possible D gene (6 bases). The CDR3 has 14 residues. Germline V CDR1 and CDR2: MGHDK, SYGVNS. Trimming cost V 2 bases and J 4 bases, with 8 bases left between them.

This clonotype was picked up many times. J is TRBJ1-1 and V is TRBV7-9; 9 bases match TRBD1. Germline V gene lookup returns CDR1 SEHNR and CDR2 FQNEAQ (reference sequence). CDR3 length equals 14 residues. J lost 2 bases, V lost 3 bases, and 1 base had no gene match. The CDR3 loop reads CASSLGQGNTEAFF. CDR3 nucleotides: TGTGCCAGCAGCTTGGGACAGGGTAACACTGAAGCTTTCTTT.

This clonotype came up a few times. This chain uses TRBV9 with TRBJ2-7; D gene uncertain. The germline V gene encodes CDR1 SGDLS and CDR2 YYNGEE. There are 13 residues in the CDR3. Trimming pared 1 base from V and 6 bases from J, leaving 11 bases between. Written as DNA, the CDR3 is TGTGCCAGCAGCGTATTTTCCGGGCTCGAGCAGTACTTC. Translated: CASSVFSGLEQYF.

The V gene is TRBV28, the J gene TRBJ2-1; 8 nucleotides align to TRBD2. The CDR3 is made up of 15 amino acids. Trimming removed 6 bases from V and 7 bases from J; junction bases left unmatched: 11. Looked up from germline, CDR1 is MDHEN and CDR2 is SYDVKM. CDR3 region: CASSPGGIGRNEQFF. In DNA form, the CDR3 reads TGTGCCAGCAGCCCGGGGGGGATTGGGAGGAATGAGCAGTTCTTC.